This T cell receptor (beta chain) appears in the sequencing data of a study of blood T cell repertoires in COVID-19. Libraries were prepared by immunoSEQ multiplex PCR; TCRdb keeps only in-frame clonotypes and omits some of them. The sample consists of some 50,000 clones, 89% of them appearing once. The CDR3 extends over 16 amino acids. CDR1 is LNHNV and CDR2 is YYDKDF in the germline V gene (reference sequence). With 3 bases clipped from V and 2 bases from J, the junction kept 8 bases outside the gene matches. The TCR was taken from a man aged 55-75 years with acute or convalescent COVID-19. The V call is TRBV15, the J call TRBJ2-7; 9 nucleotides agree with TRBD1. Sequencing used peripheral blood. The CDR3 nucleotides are TGTGCCACCAGCAGCAGCGGGACAGGGATCCCCTACGAGCAGTACTTC. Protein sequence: CATSSSGTGIPYEQYF.